A selection of T cell receptor beta chains follows, all from one sample in a study of beta chain features in type 1 diabetes. Repertoires were generated with immunoSEQ multiplex PCR, while TCRdb's copy carries only in-frame clones and drops some. This sample has roughly 730,000 clones; 13% occur once, and the top ten carry 0.022%. The sequencing sample was made of naive CD4+ T cells from blood. These receptor sequences come from a young man with type 1 diabetes. Each CDR3 is given without its conserved first and last residue. Fields, in order: D gene, J gene, V gene, CDR3 protein. D genes are given only for firm matches.

d_call: TRBD1
j_call: TRBJ1-1
v_call: TRBV5-1
cdr3_aa: ASSPDRGRATEAF

d_call: NA
j_call: TRBJ1-1
v_call: TRBV29-1
cdr3_aa: SVETPLGTEAF

d_call: NA
j_call: TRBJ1-2
v_call: TRBV11-2
cdr3_aa: ASSLDQGLTNYGYT

d_call: NA
j_call: TRBJ1-6
v_call: TRBV5-6
cdr3_aa: ASRRHQNNSPLH

d_call: NA
j_call: TRBJ1-2
v_call: TRBV19
cdr3_aa: ASSSTYGYT

d_call: NA
j_call: TRBJ2-1
v_call: TRBV6-5
cdr3_aa: ASTPRVLDEQF

d_call: NA
j_call: TRBJ1-6
v_call: TRBV7-2
cdr3_aa: ASSLKGNNSPLH

d_call: NA
j_call: TRBJ1-5
v_call: TRBV7-8
cdr3_aa: ASSLSRYQPQH

d_call: NA
j_call: TRBJ2-3
v_call: TRBV18
cdr3_aa: ASSPNSGSTDTQY

d_call: NA
j_call: TRBJ1-2
v_call: TRBV6-1
cdr3_aa: AGRGRTDYGYT

d_call: TRBD1
j_call: TRBJ1-5
v_call: TRBV6-5
cdr3_aa: ASSSHAGGQPQH

d_call: NA
j_call: TRBJ1-3
v_call: TRBV30
cdr3_aa: AWSVLGRMGSTIY

d_call: NA
j_call: TRBJ1-1
v_call: TRBV29-1
cdr3_aa: SVQATDGTEAF

d_call: NA
j_call: TRBJ1-4
v_call: TRBV5-6
cdr3_aa: ASSVRKNGATNEKLF

d_call: NA
j_call: TRBJ1-1
v_call: TRBV29-1
cdr3_aa: SVEGRDGMNTEAF

d_call: TRBD2
j_call: TRBJ2-1
v_call: TRBV30
cdr3_aa: AWSVISGAYNEQF

d_call: NA
j_call: TRBJ1-2
v_call: TRBV7-8
cdr3_aa: ASSFGGNYGYT

d_call: NA
j_call: TRBJ2-3
v_call: TRBV10-3
cdr3_aa: AITNSGGTDTQY

d_call: NA
j_call: TRBJ1-4
v_call: TRBV19
cdr3_aa: ASSPGGQPATNEKLF

d_call: TRBD2
j_call: TRBJ2-1
v_call: TRBV5-1
cdr3_aa: ASRAGGYNEQF

d_call: TRBD2
j_call: TRBJ2-5
v_call: TRBV6-5
cdr3_aa: ASSYAGGVGETQY

d_call: NA
j_call: TRBJ1-5
v_call: TRBV27
cdr3_aa: ASSHSGTGAHQPQH

d_call: NA
j_call: TRBJ1-2
v_call: TRBV4-1
cdr3_aa: ASSQDQAGTYDGYT

d_call: TRBD1
j_call: TRBJ1-5
v_call: TRBV30
cdr3_aa: AWSDGQGRYQPQH

d_call: NA
j_call: TRBJ2-5
v_call: TRBV25-1
cdr3_aa: ASSWGSHSLQETQY

d_call: NA
j_call: TRBJ1-1
v_call: TRBV30
cdr3_aa: AWSAMGPTEAF

d_call: NA
j_call: TRBJ1-5
v_call: TRBV2
cdr3_aa: ASSRDSNQPQH

d_call: NA
j_call: TRBJ1-2
v_call: TRBV10-3
cdr3_aa: AISEGQLNYGYT

d_call: NA
j_call: TRBJ2-6
v_call: TRBV5-1
cdr3_aa: ASSLVGVAGANVLT

d_call: NA
j_call: TRBJ1-3
v_call: TRBV28
cdr3_aa: ASSLSALGGNTIY

d_call: TRBD2
j_call: TRBJ2-5
v_call: TRBV5-1
cdr3_aa: ASRPPGGQETQY

d_call: NA
j_call: TRBJ2-1
v_call: TRBV6-4
cdr3_aa: ASSARDSSVTNEQF